The TCR beta chain under discussion was sequenced for a study of blood T cells in healthy people across ages. Whole-study results and caveats: The long-lived group displayed more naive CD4+ cells, plus higher diversity, than the aged donors did. Not knowing donor CMV status may have confounded expanded clonotype changes.

Remarks on this clonotype: Its cognate antigen is unknown.

Combining a sample-barcoded 5' primer with a J-beta primer mix, a second PCR ran for roughly 7 to 12 cycles. Every sample gave at least 2.5 million paired-end reads containing CDR3. TCRdb passed the 5' RACE reads through MiXCR, listing each CDR3 protein once. The data hold roughly 1,300,000 distinct CDR3 sequences, with roughly 59% observed a single time. The ends lost 2 bases at V and 1 base at J; junction bases unmatched: 9. This CDR3 comprises 17 residues. CDR1 is ENHRY, CDR2 SYGVKD, per germline. The sequencing input was blood. This chain connects TRBV10-3 to TRBJ2-3, with 7 bases identical to TRBD2. This clonotype was sampled from a man younger than 30 in good health. CDR3 nucleotides: TGTGCCATCAGTGAGGCGAACGTGGCGGGGGGCACAGATACGCAGTATTTT. Encoded protein: CAISEANVAGGTDTQYF.